This is a list of T cell receptor beta chains from one sample in a study of identifying expanded T cells in peripheral blood. Measured with immunoSEQ multiplex PCR; TCRdb has only the in-frame clones, and not every one. This sample carries 75,000 to 100,000 clones, around nine tenths of them seen once, and the ten largest clones take around 2.7%. Specimen: blood. The receptors here all came from a person aged 18 to 75 in good health. Each CDR3 is given with its conserved first and last residue. D genes are given only for firm matches. Size values are once, few and many counts, or a class for expanded clones, and some rows have none.

cdr3_length: 15
j_call: TRBJ1-5
d_call: -
clone_size: -
v_call: TRBV6-6
cdr3_aa: CASSYSGRVGQPQHF
cdr3_nt: TGTGCCAGCAGTTACTCAGGCAGGGTAGGCCAGCCCCAGCATTTT

cdr3_length: 15
j_call: TRBJ2-2
d_call: TRBD1
clone_size: -
v_call: TRBV5-1
cdr3_aa: CASSTGQGAVGELFF
cdr3_nt: TGCGCCAGCAGCACGGGACAGGGGGCAGTCGGGGAGCTGTTTTTT

cdr3_length: 13
j_call: TRBJ1-2
d_call: -
clone_size: -
v_call: TRBV5-8
cdr3_aa: CASRRDSMNGYTF
cdr3_nt: TGTGCCAGCAGGCGGGACTCTATGAATGGCTACACCTTC

cdr3_length: 13
j_call: TRBJ2-7
d_call: -
clone_size: -
v_call: TRBV19
cdr3_aa: CASSIAGAYEQYF
cdr3_nt: TGTGCCAGTAGTATAGCGGGGGCCTACGAGCAGTACTTC

cdr3_length: 17
j_call: TRBJ1-3
d_call: TRBD1
clone_size: once
v_call: TRBV2
cdr3_aa: CASSQPGTGGSGNTIYF
cdr3_nt: TGTGCCAGCAGCCAACCCGGGACAGGGGGCTCTGGAAACACCATATATTTT

cdr3_length: 17
j_call: TRBJ1-6
d_call: -
clone_size: -
v_call: TRBV5-1
cdr3_aa: CASSLRGDSKNNSPLHF
cdr3_nt: TGCGCCAGCAGCTTGCGGGGCGACTCGAAAAATAATTCACCCCTCCACTTT

cdr3_length: 15
j_call: TRBJ2-1
d_call: -
clone_size: -
v_call: TRBV5-1
cdr3_aa: CASSVGRGHVDEQFF
cdr3_nt: TGCGCCAGCAGCGTAGGCCGAGGACACGTAGATGAGCAGTTCTTC

cdr3_length: 15
j_call: TRBJ2-1
d_call: -
clone_size: -
v_call: TRBV15
cdr3_aa: CATSRVAGQYNEQFF
cdr3_nt: TGTGCCACCAGCAGAGTGGCGGGGCAATACAATGAGCAGTTCTTC

cdr3_length: 13
j_call: TRBJ2-5
d_call: -
clone_size: -
v_call: TRBV10-3
cdr3_aa: CAISERGQETQYF
cdr3_nt: TGTGCCATCAGTGAGCGGGGCCAAGAGACCCAGTACTTC

cdr3_length: 15
j_call: TRBJ2-7
d_call: -
clone_size: -
v_call: TRBV15
cdr3_aa: CATSSFAWVNDEQYF
cdr3_nt: TGTGCCACCAGCAGCTTTGCATGGGTTAACGACGAGCAGTACTTC

cdr3_length: 12
j_call: TRBJ2-1
d_call: TRBD1
clone_size: -
v_call: TRBV28
cdr3_aa: CASRQGENEQFF
cdr3_nt: TGTGCCAGCAGACAGGGGGAGAATGAGCAGTTCTTC

cdr3_length: 14
j_call: TRBJ2-5
d_call: -
clone_size: -
v_call: TRBV9
cdr3_aa: CASSVESAGWTQYF
cdr3_nt: TGTGCCAGCAGCGTAGAATCGGCGGGGTGGACCCAGTACTTC

cdr3_length: 17
j_call: TRBJ1-2
d_call: -
clone_size: -
v_call: TRBV4-3
cdr3_aa: CASSQDFQPGIIYGYTF
cdr3_nt: TGCGCCAGCAGCCAAGATTTCCAGCCCGGGATAATCTATGGCTACACCTTC

cdr3_length: 11
j_call: TRBJ1-1
d_call: TRBD1
clone_size: few
v_call: TRBV19
cdr3_aa: CASRRTGEAFF
cdr3_nt: TGTGCCAGTAGACGGACAGGTGAAGCTTTCTTT

cdr3_length: 14
j_call: TRBJ2-7
d_call: TRBD2
clone_size: -
v_call: TRBV19
cdr3_aa: CASSTVNAGGPEYF
cdr3_nt: TGTGCCAGTAGTACAGTCAATGCGGGAGGGCCCGAGTACTTC

cdr3_length: 15
j_call: TRBJ2-1
d_call: TRBD2
clone_size: -
v_call: TRBV6-5
cdr3_aa: CASSYGVAGYNEQFF
cdr3_nt: TGTGCCAGCAGTTACGGGGTAGCGGGGTACAATGAGCAGTTCTTC

cdr3_length: 12
j_call: TRBJ1-1
d_call: -
clone_size: -
v_call: TRBV14
cdr3_aa: CASSQDGGGAFF
cdr3_nt: TGTGCCAGCAGCCAAGATGGGGGGGGAGCTTTCTTT

cdr3_length: 14
j_call: TRBJ2-1
d_call: TRBD1
clone_size: -
v_call: TRBV2
cdr3_aa: CASRGQTSYNEQFF
cdr3_nt: TGTGCCAGCAGGGGACAGACCTCCTACAATGAGCAGTTCTTC

cdr3_length: 16
j_call: TRBJ2-7
d_call: -
clone_size: -
v_call: TRBV27
cdr3_aa: CASSSWGDLSSYEQYF
cdr3_nt: TGTGCCAGCAGTTCATGGGGGGACCTCAGCTCCTACGAGCAGTACTTC

cdr3_length: 14
j_call: TRBJ2-1
d_call: -
clone_size: -
v_call: TRBV7-9
cdr3_aa: CASTSTARYNEQFF
cdr3_nt: TGTGCCAGCACTTCTACGGCCCGTTACAATGAGCAGTTCTTC

cdr3_length: 15
j_call: TRBJ2-3
d_call: -
clone_size: -
v_call: TRBV9
cdr3_aa: CASSVDLARGDTQYF
cdr3_nt: TGTGCCAGCAGCGTAGATCTGGCGCGAGGAGATACGCAGTATTTT

cdr3_length: 14
j_call: TRBJ2-2
d_call: TRBD2
clone_size: -
v_call: TRBV10-3
cdr3_aa: CAITAGGLSGELFF
cdr3_nt: TGTGCCATCACAGCGGGAGGGCTGTCCGGGGAGCTGTTTTTT

cdr3_length: 15
j_call: TRBJ1-2
d_call: -
clone_size: -
v_call: TRBV4-1
cdr3_aa: CASSQEVGWGEGYTF
cdr3_nt: TGCGCCAGCAGCCAAGAAGTTGGGTGGGGAGAAGGCTACACCTTC

cdr3_length: 15
j_call: TRBJ2-7
d_call: TRBD1
clone_size: -
v_call: TRBV7-6
cdr3_aa: CASSPRQGAGYEQYF
cdr3_nt: TGTGCCAGCAGCCCAAGACAGGGGGCGGGATACGAGCAGTACTTC

cdr3_length: 16
j_call: TRBJ1-1
d_call: TRBD1
clone_size: -
v_call: TRBV11-2
cdr3_aa: CASRRTGADPNTEAFF
cdr3_nt: TGTGCCAGCAGGCGAACAGGGGCCGACCCGAACACTGAAGCTTTCTTT

cdr3_length: 17
j_call: TRBJ2-3
d_call: TRBD2
clone_size: -
v_call: TRBV4-3
cdr3_aa: CASSQVTAGGPLDTQYF
cdr3_nt: TGCGCCAGCAGCCAAGTCACAGCGGGAGGGCCGTTAGATACGCAGTATTTT

cdr3_length: 16
j_call: TRBJ1-5
d_call: -
clone_size: -
v_call: TRBV4-1
cdr3_aa: CASSQETAYSNQPQHF
cdr3_nt: TGCGCCAGCAGCCAAGAGACGGCGTATAGCAATCAGCCCCAGCATTTT

cdr3_length: 14
j_call: TRBJ2-2
d_call: -
clone_size: -
v_call: TRBV6-1
cdr3_aa: CASSEWGHTGELFF
cdr3_nt: TGTGCCAGCAGTGAATGGGGTCACACCGGGGAGCTGTTTTTT

cdr3_length: 14
j_call: TRBJ2-7
d_call: -
clone_size: -
v_call: TRBV7-9
cdr3_aa: CASSLGRFSYEQYF
cdr3_nt: TGTGCCAGCAGCTTAGGCAGGTTCTCCTACGAGCAGTACTTC

cdr3_length: 15
j_call: TRBJ1-5
d_call: -
clone_size: -
v_call: TRBV6-1
cdr3_aa: CASSAPDGRNQPQHF
cdr3_nt: TGTGCCAGCAGTGCCCCAGACGGACGAAATCAGCCCCAGCATTTT

cdr3_length: 15
j_call: TRBJ1-1
d_call: TRBD1
clone_size: -
v_call: TRBV28
cdr3_aa: CATYIRGGASTEAFF
cdr3_nt: TGTGCCACCTATATCAGGGGGGGCGCAAGCACTGAAGCTTTCTTT

cdr3_length: 13
j_call: TRBJ1-2
d_call: -
clone_size: -
v_call: TRBV2
cdr3_aa: CASSVGSATDYTF
cdr3_nt: TGTGCCAGCAGTGTCGGTTCAGCCACTGACTACACCTTC

cdr3_length: 15
j_call: TRBJ1-1
d_call: TRBD1
clone_size: -
v_call: TRBV5-1
cdr3_aa: CASSLRDRGRTEAFF
cdr3_nt: TGCGCCAGCAGCTTGAGGGACAGGGGGCGGACTGAAGCTTTCTTT

cdr3_length: 13
j_call: TRBJ1-2
d_call: -
clone_size: -
v_call: TRBV19
cdr3_aa: CASRLGGSYGYTF
cdr3_nt: TGTGCCAGTAGGCTGGGAGGGAGCTATGGCTACACCTTC

cdr3_length: 15
j_call: TRBJ2-7
d_call: TRBD1
clone_size: -
v_call: TRBV4-1
cdr3_aa: CASSQASGGFYEQYF
cdr3_nt: TGCGCCAGCAGCCAAGCTTCAGGGGGTTTCTACGAGCAGTACTTC

cdr3_length: 15
j_call: TRBJ1-5
d_call: -
clone_size: -
v_call: TRBV6-5
cdr3_aa: CASTNRGDSNQPQHF
cdr3_nt: TGTGCCAGCACAAATAGGGGAGATAGCAATCAGCCCCAGCATTTT

cdr3_length: 13
j_call: TRBJ1-2
d_call: TRBD1
clone_size: -
v_call: TRBV7-2
cdr3_aa: CASSLGTGYGYTF
cdr3_nt: TGTGCCAGCAGCCTCGGGACAGGCTATGGCTACACCTTC

cdr3_length: 16
j_call: TRBJ2-3
d_call: TRBD2
clone_size: -
v_call: TRBV4-3
cdr3_aa: CASSQDELAGMDTQYF
cdr3_nt: TGCGCCAGCAGCCAAGATGAACTAGCGGGAATGGATACGCAGTATTTT

cdr3_length: 12
j_call: TRBJ1-2
d_call: -
clone_size: -
v_call: TRBV19
cdr3_aa: CASSRRGDGYTF
cdr3_nt: TGTGCCAGTAGTAGGCGAGGAGATGGCTACACCTTC

cdr3_length: 14
j_call: TRBJ2-4
d_call: TRBD2
clone_size: -
v_call: TRBV28
cdr3_aa: CASSLLAGGNIQYF
cdr3_nt: TGTGCCAGCAGTTTACTAGCGGGAGGGAACATTCAGTACTTC

cdr3_length: 13
j_call: TRBJ2-4
d_call: -
clone_size: -
v_call: TRBV4-1
cdr3_aa: CASSHHAKNIQYF
cdr3_nt: TGCGCCAGCAGCCACCATGCCAAAAACATTCAGTACTTC

cdr3_length: 18
j_call: TRBJ1-2
d_call: TRBD1
clone_size: -
v_call: TRBV28
cdr3_aa: CASSSLSPRDRGNYGYTF
cdr3_nt: TGTGCCAGCAGTTCTTTATCTCCGCGGGACAGGGGGAACTATGGCTACACCTTC

cdr3_length: 14
j_call: TRBJ1-3
d_call: -
clone_size: -
v_call: TRBV2
cdr3_aa: CASRPQGSGNTIYF
cdr3_nt: TGTGCCAGCAGGCCTCAGGGGAGTGGAAACACCATATATTTT

cdr3_length: 14
j_call: TRBJ1-2
d_call: -
clone_size: -
v_call: TRBV7-2
cdr3_aa: CASSLNNRLLGYTF
cdr3_nt: TGTGCCAGCAGCTTGAACAACCGCCTTCTAGGCTACACCTTC

cdr3_length: 19
j_call: TRBJ2-2
d_call: TRBD2
clone_size: -
v_call: TRBV30
cdr3_aa: CAWSQPGLAGGTNTGELFF
cdr3_nt: TGTGCCTGGAGCCAACCGGGACTAGCGGGAGGAACGAACACCGGGGAGCTGTTTTTT

cdr3_length: 16
j_call: TRBJ1-6
d_call: TRBD1
clone_size: -
v_call: TRBV6-5
cdr3_aa: CASSYSLGTVNSPLHF
cdr3_nt: TGTGCCAGCAGTTACTCCCTCGGGACAGTGAATTCACCCCTCCACTTT

cdr3_length: 14
j_call: TRBJ2-7
d_call: TRBD1
clone_size: -
v_call: TRBV4-2
cdr3_aa: CASSHGQDLYEQYF
cdr3_nt: TGTGCCAGCAGTCACGGACAGGACTTATACGAGCAGTACTTC

cdr3_length: 14
j_call: TRBJ1-1
d_call: -
clone_size: few
v_call: TRBV11-2
cdr3_aa: CASSLPRQGPEAFF
cdr3_nt: TGTGCCAGCAGCTTACCCCGACAAGGTCCTGAAGCTTTCTTT

cdr3_length: 17
j_call: TRBJ2-3
d_call: TRBD2
clone_size: -
v_call: TRBV9
cdr3_aa: CASSTGTSGSFTDTQYF
cdr3_nt: TGTGCCAGCAGCACCGGGACTAGCGGGAGTTTCACAGATACGCAGTATTTT

cdr3_length: 13
j_call: TRBJ2-5
d_call: TRBD1
clone_size: -
v_call: TRBV29-1
cdr3_aa: CSVAKGQGETQYF
cdr3_nt: TGCAGCGTCGCCAAGGGACAGGGAGAGACCCAGTACTTC

cdr3_length: 16
j_call: TRBJ2-7
d_call: -
clone_size: -
v_call: TRBV12-2
cdr3_aa: CARGLAGKGGSYEQYF
cdr3_nt: TGTGCAAGAGGGCTAGCGGGAAAGGGGGGCTCCTACGAGCAGTACTTC

cdr3_length: 14
j_call: TRBJ1-5
d_call: -
clone_size: once
v_call: TRBV5-5
cdr3_aa: CASSLVQGDQPQHF
cdr3_nt: TGTGCCAGCAGCCTCGTACAGGGAGATCAGCCCCAGCATTTT

cdr3_length: 13
j_call: TRBJ1-1
d_call: -
clone_size: -
v_call: TRBV5-8
cdr3_aa: CASSLATGREAFF
cdr3_nt: TGTGCCAGCAGCTTGGCCACTGGGAGAGAAGCTTTCTTT

cdr3_length: 13
j_call: TRBJ1-4
d_call: -
clone_size: -
v_call: TRBV11-2
cdr3_aa: CASRSPSDEKLFF
cdr3_nt: TGTGCCAGCAGAAGCCCCTCAGATGAAAAACTGTTTTTT

cdr3_length: 10
j_call: TRBJ2-5
d_call: -
clone_size: once
v_call: TRBV20-1
cdr3_aa: CSAKVETQYF
cdr3_nt: TGCAGTGCTAAAGTAGAGACCCAGTACTTC